The next 15 T cell receptor beta chains were all read from a single sample in a study of blood T cell repertoires in COVID-19. Sequencing was performed with immunoSEQ multiplex PCR; in TCRdb, only in-frame clones are kept and a portion is missing. The sample has 250,000 to 400,000 clones, 88% seen once; the top ten hold under 2%. Sample: peripheral blood. These receptors were collected from a young woman with COVID-19, enrolled during active disease.

The V gene is TRBV24-1, the J gene TRBJ2-3; D gene ambiguous. V gave up 5 bases and J gave up 5 bases, with 7 bases separating them. CDR3 length equals 12 residues. Germline V gives CDR1 KGHDR, CDR2 SFDVKD. CDR3 amino acids: CATSVTGDTQYF. The CDR3 DNA reads as TGTGCCACCAGTGTAACGGGAGATACGCAGTATTTT.

This chain joins TRBV7-2 and TRBJ1-1, with D possibly matching TRBD1 (6 bases). Trimming removed 4 bases at V and 1 base at J, with 13 bases between. CDR1 and CDR2 from the germline V gene are SGHTA and FQGNSA. The CDR3 totals 15 residues. The CDR3 region has the DNA TGTGCCAGCAGCTCTCAGACAGGATCGAACACTGAAGCTTTCTTT. Translated: CASSSQTGSNTEAFF.

DNA of the CDR3: TGCAGTGCCGGGGATTACTATGGCTACACCTTC. Translation gives CSAGDYYGYTF. The chain uses TRBV20-1 and TRBJ1-2; no clear D gene. Germline-derived CDR1 and CDR2 are DFQATT and SNEGSKA (reference sequence). V shed 6 bases and J shed 3 bases, with 8 bases lying between them. This CDR3 has 11 residues.

The J gene is TRBJ1-1, the V gene TRBV4-2; 10 bases are shared with TRBD1. The CDR3 spans 17 residues. CDR1 and CDR2 from the germline V gene are LGHNA and YNFKEQ. V gave up 0 bases and J gave up 5 bases; unmatched junction bases: 9. For the CDR3, the DNA is TGTGCCAGCAGCCAAGATGGGCTTCGGACAGGGGGTACTGAAGCTTTCTTT. Protein product: CASSQDGLRTGGTEAFF.

This clone was counted once. The chain employs TRBV13 and TRBJ1-1, with 9 nucleotides matching TRBD1. This CDR3 has 15 residues. In germline, CDR1 is PRHDT, CDR2 FYEKMQ (reference sequence). The junction had 7 bases not matched to a gene; V was cut back by 5 bases and J by 3 bases. The CDR3 is CASSPLDRGDTEAFF. The CDR3 DNA follows: TGTGCCAGCAGCCCCTTGGACAGGGGTGACACTGAAGCTTTCTTT.

The chain carries TRBV29-1 and TRBJ1-6; TRBD1 agrees at 7 bases. Germline values: CDR1 SQVTM, CDR2 ANQGSEA. The V and J ends lost 4 bases and 10 bases, in that order; junction bases with no gene match: 7. The CDR3 runs to 13 residues. CDR3 sequence reads: CSVGTGAGSPLHF. DNA for the CDR3: TGCAGCGTTGGAACAGGGGCAGGGTCACCCCTCCACTTT.

The rearrangement joins TRBV7-9 to TRBJ2-5; TRBD1 matches 8 bases. The V segment lost 4 bases and the J segment 5 bases; nucleotides outside the gene matches: 6. This CDR3 region has 14 residues. Germline-derived CDR1 and CDR2 are SEHNR and FQNEAQ (reference sequence). The CDR3 bases are TGTGCCAGCAGCTACGGACAGGGCGGGGAGACCCAGTACTTC. Translating it yields CASSYGQGGETQYF. The whole variable domain, remainder taken from reference TRBV7-9 and TRBJ2-5, is DTGVSQNPRHKITKRGQNVTFRCDPISEHNRLYWYRQTLGQGPEFLTYFQNEAQLEKSRLLSDRFSAERPKGSFSTLEIQRTEQGDSAMYLCASSYGQGGETQYFGPGTRLLVL.

V usage is TRBV3-1 (or the pseudogene TRBV3-2) and J usage is TRBJ1-1; 8 bases agree with TRBD1. The CDR3 length is 15 residues. With 1 base clipped from V and 6 bases from J, the junction kept 7 bases outside the gene matches. The V gene's germline CDR1 is LGHDT and CDR2 YNNKEL (reference sequence). CDR3 amino acids: CASSQGPGGYAEAFF. In nucleotides, the CDR3 is TGTGCCAGCAGCCAAGGCCCAGGGGGCTACGCTGAAGCTTTCTTT.

The J gene is TRBJ2-7, the V gene TRBV13; 12 bases match TRBD2. CDR3 length: 15 amino acids. V was clipped by 5 bases and J by 3 bases; unmatched bases: 5. Germline loops: CDR1 PRHDT, CDR2 FYEKMQ (reference sequence). CDR3 sequence (DNA): TGTGCCAGCAGCGTTGGACTAGCGGGGCGCTACGAGCAGTACTTC. Protein product: CASSVGLAGRYEQYF. Looking up the rest from reference TRBV13 and TRBJ2-7 gives the full variable domain: AAGVIQSPRHLIKEKRETATLKCYPIPRHDTVYWYQQGPGQDPQFLISFYEKMQSDKGSIPDRFSAQQFSDYHSELNMSSLELGDSALYFCASSVGLAGRYEQYFGPGTRLTVT.

This chain connects TRBV2 to TRBJ1-1; possibly TRBD1 for D (5 bases). Germline loops: CDR1 SNHLY, CDR2 FYNNEI. Trimming removed 4 bases from V and 8 bases from J, with 8 bases in between. This CDR3 comprises 11 residues. The CDR3 is CASSGGREAFF. CDR3 sequence (DNA): TGTGCCAGCAGTGGGGGGAGGGAAGCTTTCTTT.

This chain links TRBV30 with TRBJ1-1; D remains ambiguous. The CDR3 has 12 amino acids. Looked up from germline, CDR1 is GTSNPN and CDR2 is SVGIG (reference sequence). V gave up 5 bases and J gave up 5 bases, with 12 bases separating them. The CDR3 loop is CAWPYPQTEAFF. DNA of the CDR3: TGTGCCTGGCCATACCCGCAGACTGAAGCTTTCTTT.

The chain recombines TRBV10-3 with TRBJ2-1, with 12 bases lining up with TRBD1. The germline V gene encodes CDR1 ENHRY and CDR2 SYGVKD. CDR3 size: 15 residues. V lost 5 bases and J lost 8; bases outside the gene matches: 7. The CDR3 DNA sequence: TGTGCCATCAGTACTGGGACAGGGGGCGGCTATGAGCAGTTCTTC. Protein: CAISTGTGGGYEQFF.

This chain links TRBV6-5 with TRBJ1-2; 7 nucleotides line up with TRBD1. The ends lost 7 bases at V and 2 bases at J; junction bases unmatched: 4. Germline V CDR1 and CDR2: MNHEY, SVGAGI. This CDR3 contains 13 residues. The CDR3 sequence is CASTPGQNYGYTF. Written as DNA, the CDR3 is TGTGCCAGCACCCCGGGACAGAACTATGGCTACACCTTC.

This clone occurred a few times. The rearrangement joins TRBV5-1 to TRBJ1-6, with 7 bases fitting TRBD1. V gave up 2 bases and J gave up 0 bases; unmatched junction bases: 5. This CDR3 contains 17 residues. From germline, CDR1 is SGHRS and CDR2 YFSETQ. CDR3 region: CASSLQGPSSYNSPLHF. The CDR3 DNA reads as TGCGCCAGCAGCTTACAGGGGCCGAGCTCCTATAATTCACCCCTCCACTTT. Full variable domain (missing parts from reference TRBV5-1 and TRBJ1-6): KAGVTQTPRYLIKTRGQQVTLSCSPISGHRSVSWYQQTPGQGLQFLFEYFSETQRNKGNFPGRFSGRQFSNSRSEMNVSTLELGDSALYLCASSLQGPSSYNSPLHFGNGTRLTVT.

This sequence joins TRBV12-5 and TRBJ2-7; maybe TRBD2 (5 bases). The CDR3 has 13 amino acids. The germline gives CDR1 LGHNT, CDR2 FRNRAP. V lost 5 bases to trimming and J lost 2 bases, with 10 bases between them. The CDR3 region is CASGPGIPYEQYF. As DNA, the CDR3 is TGTGCTAGTGGTCCCGGGATTCCCTACGAGCAGTACTTC.